The source of this T cell receptor beta chain is a study of blood T cell repertoires in COVID-19. Turning to the study itself: Sources were T cells, B-cell-depleted T cells, or PBMCs; the material itself was cDNA or gDNA.

The CDR3 spans 15 residues. V lost 5 bases and J lost 2; bases outside the gene matches: 5. Looked up from germline, CDR1 is MNHEY and CDR2 is SMNVEV (reference sequence). The study drew participants aged about 18 to 95 years from about two dozen US areas. Participants reported their clinical history, and cohort assignment relied on those reports. Study processing details: By means of reference gene primer amplification, nucleated cell counts were estimated. Clones were sequenced by immunoSEQ multiplex PCR, and TCRdb holds only the in-frame ones, with some missing. D and trimming were read from the DNA, whereas the V and J calls and clone size are those reported in that table. Of just over 300,000 clones in the sample, approximately 90% were seen once.

Material: PBMCs or T cells enriched from blood (not recorded which). The chain links TRBV27 to TRBJ1-4, with TRBD1 matching 7 bases. This sequence originates from a woman aged 18 to 35 who had recovered from COVID-19. The CDR3 sequence: CASSVRQGTNEKLFF. As DNA, the CDR3 is TGTGCCAGCAGTGTCAGACAGGGTACTAATGAAAAACTGTTTTTT.